The clone carrying this TCR beta chain was found a few times. Its antigen is not identified. This sample is drawn from a study of T cell repertoires in cytomegalovirus infection. Study summary: Matching HLA type, along with CMV infection, was indicated by public TCR beta signatures. Study-level results: Carriage of CMV together with the relevant HLA was identifiable through cumulative public TCR beta family frequency. HLA-C-restricted CMV clonotypes gave the most frequent clonotype in two of eight donors.

TCRdb fed the reads into MiXCR, producing one record per CDR3 protein. The sample holds about 600,000 distinct CDR3 sequences, 20% to 25% seen once. V lost 0 bases to trimming and J lost 1 base, with 12 bases between them. Germline V CDR1 and CDR2: SGDLS, YYNGEE. CDR3 length: 16 amino acids. This sequence was found in a human donor in good health (CMV status not recorded). Some clones in this sample may be carry-over from other donors' samples. V gene TRBV9 combines with J gene TRBJ2-3; D is undetermined. The sequenced sample was CD8+ T cells from PBMCs. The CDR3 reads CASSVEGNRRTDTQYF. Written as DNA, the CDR3 is TGTGCCAGCAGCGTAGAGGGCAATCGGCGCACAGATACGCAGTATTTT.